Described below is a single TCR beta chain sequence and its context. The clone's antigen remains unknown. The input lacks base qualities; no much larger clone sits a single base away. TCRbeta CDR3 regions were amplified from genomic DNA using the immunoSEQ Assay, a bias-controlled multiplex PCR. On the authors' methods: Within the assay, amplification of reference gene primers was used to estimate how many nucleated cells each sample contained. Sequence reads were collapsed and filtered to measure the absolute abundance of every unique TCRbeta CDR3 rearrangement. Productive Simpson clonality was computed per sample as the square root of Simpson's diversity index over productive rearrangements. Sourced from immuneACCESS, this table was stored by TCRdb with only in-frame sequences that have V and J called. A share of the clones is absent; for the studies checked, an unresolved V gene accounts for under half, and the remainder has no known explanation. V and J calls and clone size are given by that table; D and trimming were obtained from the DNA. The sample yields some 290,000 clones; approximately 89% were counted once. Of the sample, around 10% falls within the top ten clones.

In Seattle, one collaborating source enrolled patients while the infection was active and tracked those patients longitudinally over the course of disease. Each collaborating institution followed its own protocols to collect whole blood in K2EDTA tubes. For TCRbeta analysis, collaborators shipped samples in one of three forms: frozen whole blood, isolated PBMCs, or DNA extracted from either of those sample types. The sample is drawn from a study of blood T cell repertoires in COVID-19 (dated by TCRdb to 2018 to 2020). At the level of the whole study: Samples from collaborators originated in the United States, Italy and Spain and spanned both the acute and convalescent phases of COVID-19. Nearly every sample came with metadata listing a de-identified subject ID, COVID-19 status, age in years and sex. The prospective study material was composed of cDNA or gDNA derived from T cells, B-cell-depleted T cells, or PBMCs. Where available, HLA class I and class II types were obtained from metadata supplied by the sample provider rather than from assay-based typing. The repertoires were made available in a free public database intended to serve as a resource for research on the immune response to SARS-CoV-2. Deeply sampled blood TCRbeta repertoires from subjects exposed to, actively infected with, or recovered from COVID-19 were included in the dataset. Samples were obtained from the ongoing ImmuneRACE study (first 160 participants) and from 950 to 1,500 subjects provided by 6 global collaborators. Paper-wide results and their limitations: How much clinical and demographic metadata was included differed by source and by participant, and the metadata was provided uncurated.

The sequence derives from a woman aged 25 to 39 with COVID-19, enrolled during active disease. The sample was peripheral blood.

The CDR3 amino acid sequence is: CASSSHRGLGNTGELFF. The nucleotide sequence reads as follows: TGTGCCAGCAGCTCCCACAGGGGGCTGGGTAACACCGGGGAGCTGTTTTTT. Recombination joined TRBV7-8 with TRBJ2-2, and 9 junctional nucleotides match TRBD1. From a lookup of the germline V gene, CDR1 and CDR2 are SGHVS and FQNEAQ. Reading from cysteine to phenylalanine, the CDR3 counts 17 amino acids. Only the CDR3 part of the read is kept: 51 bases, read in frame from the first base. The junction shows trimming of 4 bases on V and 2 bases on J, and the gene matches do not reach 8 bases of it.